This T cell receptor beta chain was documented in a study of cytomegalovirus exposure and HLA in healthy donors. V shed 3 bases and J shed 7 bases, with 10 bases lying between them. CDR3 length equals 13 residues. Germline V gene sequence: CDR1 MDHEN, CDR2 SYDVKM. Study conclusions and caveats: Rare TCR sequences dominated, though some public TCRs recurred in many donors.

Use of 60 Vbeta and 13 Jbeta primers characterized the PCR. Method: immunoSEQ multiplex PCR; TCRdb's copy keeps in-frame clones and lacks some. The table has over 95,000 clones, about 79% seen once. Details on this clone: The antigen remains unidentified.

J is TRBJ2-4 and V is TRBV28; D may be TRBD2 (7 bases). This clonotype was obtained from a human donor in good health. Source material: PBMCs. In DNA form, the CDR3 reads TGTGCCAGCAGTTTGGGGGGGCAGAACATTCAGTACTTC. Translating it yields CASSLGGQNIQYF.